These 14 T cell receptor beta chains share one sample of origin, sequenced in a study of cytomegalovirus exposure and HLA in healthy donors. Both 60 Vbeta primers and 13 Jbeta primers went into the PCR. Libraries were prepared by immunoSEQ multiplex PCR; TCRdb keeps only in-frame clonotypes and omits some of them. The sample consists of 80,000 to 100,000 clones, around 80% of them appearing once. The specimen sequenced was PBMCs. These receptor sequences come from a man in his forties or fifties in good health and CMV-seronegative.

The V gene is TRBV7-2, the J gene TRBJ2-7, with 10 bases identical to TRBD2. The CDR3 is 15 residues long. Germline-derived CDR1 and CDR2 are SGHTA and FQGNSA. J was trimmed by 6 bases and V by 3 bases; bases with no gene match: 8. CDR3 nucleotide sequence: TGTGCCAGCAGCTTGAAAGCGGGGGGGGTGGGCGAGCAGTACTTC. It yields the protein CASSLKAGGVGEQYF.

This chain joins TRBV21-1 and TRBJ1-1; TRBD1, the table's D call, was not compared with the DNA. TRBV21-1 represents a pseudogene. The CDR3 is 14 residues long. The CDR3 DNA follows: TGTGCCAGCAGACTCGGGACAGGTAGCACTGAAGCTTTCTTT. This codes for CASRLGTGSTEAFF.

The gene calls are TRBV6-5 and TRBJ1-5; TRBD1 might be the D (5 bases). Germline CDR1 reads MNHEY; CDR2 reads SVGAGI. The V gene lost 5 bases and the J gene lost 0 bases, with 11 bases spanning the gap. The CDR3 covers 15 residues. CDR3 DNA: TGTGCCAGCAGTAGCACAGGATATAGCAATCAGCCCCAGCATTTT. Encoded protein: CASSSTGYSNQPQHF.

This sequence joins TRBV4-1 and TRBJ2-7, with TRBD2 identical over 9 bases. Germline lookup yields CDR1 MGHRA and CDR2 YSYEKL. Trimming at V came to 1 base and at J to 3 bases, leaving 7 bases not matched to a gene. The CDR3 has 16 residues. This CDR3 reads CASSQAPSGVSYEQYF. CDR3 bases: TGCGCCAGCAGCCAAGCCCCTAGCGGGGTCAGCTACGAGCAGTACTTC.

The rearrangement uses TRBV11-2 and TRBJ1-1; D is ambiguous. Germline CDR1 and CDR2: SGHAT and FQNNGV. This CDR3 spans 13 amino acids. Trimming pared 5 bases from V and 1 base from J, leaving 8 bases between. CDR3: CASSLSTNTEAFF. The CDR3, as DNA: TGTGCCAGCAGCCTAAGCACGAACACTGAAGCTTTCTTT.

CDR3 loop: CASSFAAGPLHEQYF. The CDR3, as DNA: TGTGCCAGCAGTTTCGCGGCAGGGCCATTACACGAGCAGTACTTC. The chain uses TRBV6-5 and TRBJ2-7; D is perhaps TRBD1 (5 bases). CDR3 size: 15 residues. Germline V CDR1 and CDR2: MNHEY, SVGAGI. V was shortened by 4 bases and J by 5 bases, with 18 bases between the two germline ends.

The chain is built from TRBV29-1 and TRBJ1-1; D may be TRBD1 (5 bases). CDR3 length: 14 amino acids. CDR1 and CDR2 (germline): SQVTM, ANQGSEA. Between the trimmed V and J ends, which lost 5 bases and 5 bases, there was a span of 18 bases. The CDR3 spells CSVSEGARGTEAFF. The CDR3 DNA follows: TGCAGCGTTTCGGAAGGGGCCCGGGGGACTGAAGCTTTCTTT.

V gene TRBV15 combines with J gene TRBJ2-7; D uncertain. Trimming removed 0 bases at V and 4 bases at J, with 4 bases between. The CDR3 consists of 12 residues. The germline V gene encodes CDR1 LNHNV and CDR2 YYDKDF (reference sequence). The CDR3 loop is CATSRDGYEQYF. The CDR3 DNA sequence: TGTGCCACCAGCAGAGACGGGTACGAGCAGTACTTC. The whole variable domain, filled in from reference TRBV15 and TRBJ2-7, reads DAMVIQNPRYQVTQFGKPVTLSCSQTLNHNVMYWYQQKSSQAPKLLFHYYDKDFNNEADTPDNFQSRRPNTSFCFLDIRSPGLGDTAMYLCATSRDGYEQYFGPGTRLTVT.

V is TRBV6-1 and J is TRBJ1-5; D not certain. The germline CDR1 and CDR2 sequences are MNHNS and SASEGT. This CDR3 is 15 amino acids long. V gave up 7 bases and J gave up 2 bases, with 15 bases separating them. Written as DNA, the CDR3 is TGTGCCAGCACGTTACTTCAAGGAGGCAATCAGCCCCAGCATTTT. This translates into CASTLLQGGNQPQHF.

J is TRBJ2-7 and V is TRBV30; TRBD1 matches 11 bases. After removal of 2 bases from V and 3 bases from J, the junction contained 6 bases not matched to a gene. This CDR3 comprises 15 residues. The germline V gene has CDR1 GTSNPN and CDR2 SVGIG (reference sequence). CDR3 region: CAWSPDRGRGYEQYF. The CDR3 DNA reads TGTGCCTGGAGTCCGGACAGGGGGCGAGGCTACGAGCAGTACTTC.

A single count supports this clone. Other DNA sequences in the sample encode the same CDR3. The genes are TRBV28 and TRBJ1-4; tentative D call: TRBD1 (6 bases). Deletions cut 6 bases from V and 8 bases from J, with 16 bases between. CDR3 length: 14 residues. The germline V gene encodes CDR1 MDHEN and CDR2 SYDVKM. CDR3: CASSTLDQGEKLFF. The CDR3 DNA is TGTGCCAGCAGCACCCTGGACCAGGGGGAAAAACTGTTTTTT.

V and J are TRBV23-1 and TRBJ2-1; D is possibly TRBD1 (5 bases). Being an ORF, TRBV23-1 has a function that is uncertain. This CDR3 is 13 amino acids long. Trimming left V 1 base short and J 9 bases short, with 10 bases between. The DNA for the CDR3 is TGCGCCAGCAGTCAATTGGGGCCGAGTGAGCAGTTCTTC. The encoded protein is CASSQLGPSEQFF.

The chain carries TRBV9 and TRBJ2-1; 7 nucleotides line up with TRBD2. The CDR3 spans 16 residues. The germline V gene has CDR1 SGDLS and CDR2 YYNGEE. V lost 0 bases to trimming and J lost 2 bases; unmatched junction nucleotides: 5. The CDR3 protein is CASSVDPGGTYNEQFF. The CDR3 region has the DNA TGTGCCAGCAGCGTAGACCCGGGGGGTACCTACAATGAGCAGTTCTTC.

DNA for the CDR3: TGTGCCAGCAGCCCGAGAGCGGGGGGTCCTTACGAGCAGTACTTC. This gives the protein CASSPRAGGPYEQYF. The J gene is TRBJ2-7, the V gene TRBV7-3; 9 positions agree with TRBD2. The V and J ends lost 5 bases and 4 bases, in that order; junction bases with no gene match: 9. This CDR3 contains 15 residues. From germline, CDR1 is SGHTA and CDR2 FQGTGA.